This T cell receptor (beta chain) was sequenced for a study of beta chain features in type 1 diabetes. Findings and limits, study-wide: TCRB CDR3s were moderately but significantly shorter in Type 1 diabetes patients in all four CD4+ subsets.

From germline, CDR1 is SGHRS and CDR2 YFSETQ. V was pared by 1 base and J by 8 bases, with 5 bases of the junction left unmatched. CDR3 length equals 15 residues. With regard to this clone: Antigen specificity is unknown.

The authors reverse transcribed all of the isolated RNA, so sequencing captured expressed TCRB transcripts. TCRdb's copy holds only in-frame clones and misses some; the assay was immunoSEQ multiplex PCR. The sample gives about 270,000 clones, 14% of which show up once; approximately 0.015% is in the top ten. The clonotype was recovered from a young man with type 1 diabetes. Input material: naive CD4+ T cells from blood. The rearrangement links TRBV5-1 to TRBJ2-1; 11 positions match TRBD2. The CDR3 loop reads CASSLTSGSLDEQFF. As DNA, the CDR3 is TGCGCCAGCAGCTTGACTAGCGGGAGTTTAGATGAGCAGTTCTTC.